A selection of T cell receptor beta chains follows, all from one sample in a study of cytomegalovirus exposure and HLA in healthy donors. The assay was immunoSEQ multiplex PCR, and TCRdb's table has in-frame clones only and misses some. In the table there are 120,000 or so clones, around 90% of which are singletons. The sequenced sample consisted of PBMCs. The receptors here all came from a woman aged 18-35 years in good health and CMV-seronegative. Each CDR3 is given with its conserved first and last residue. Fields, in order: V gene, clone size, D gene, J gene, CDR3 DNA, CDR3 protein. A D gene is named only where the DNA matches it firmly. Size tells how often a clone was seen (once, few, many) or the class of an expanded clone, and some rows leave it out.

>TRBV9|.|TRBD1|TRBJ1-1
TGTGCCAGCAGCCCCCCGGGACAGGGTTCCACTGAAGCTTTCTTT
CASSPPGQGSTEAFF
>TRBV19|.|TRBD1|TRBJ1-2
TGTGCCAGTATCCAAGGCCGACAGGGAGAAATATACGACTACACCTTC
CASIQGRQGEIYDYTF
>TRBV7-9|.|TRBD2|TRBJ2-1
TGTGCCAGCAGCTTAGAAGGGCGGGAGGGCCGTGAAAATGAGCAGTTCTTC
CASSLEGREGRENEQFF
>TRBV4-3|.|TRBD1|TRBJ1-2
TGCGCCAGCAGCCCGGACAGGGGGCTCCTCTATGGCTACACCTTC
CASSPDRGLLYGYTF
>TRBV28|.|TRBD2|TRBJ2-3
TGTGCCAGCAGTATTGGACTAGCGGGAGCAGATACGCAGTATTTT
CASSIGLAGADTQYF
>TRBV19|few|TRBD1|TRBJ2-3
TGTGCCAGTAGTGGTACCGGGACAGGGAACACAGATACGCAGTATTTT
CASSGTGTGNTDTQYF
>TRBV12-1|.|.|TRBJ2-1
TGTGCCAAGAATCGACGCGGGAGAACGAGCCATGAGCAGTTCTTC
CAKNRRGRTSHEQFF
>TRBV28|.|.|TRBJ1-4
TGTGCCAGCACTTCAACTAATGAAAAACTGTTTTTT
CASTSTNEKLFF
>TRBV6-4|.|.|TRBJ2-3
TGTGCCAGCAGTGAGAACAGGGAAACCACAGATACGCAGTATTTT
CASSENRETTDTQYF
>TRBV5-6|once|.|TRBJ2-7
TGTGCCAGCAGCCCGCTACAGGTTACCTACGAGCAGTACTTC
CASSPLQVTYEQYF
>TRBV13|.|TRBD1|TRBJ1-3
TGTGCCAGCAGCCCGCCCCTGGGACAGGGGAACTCTGGAAACACCATATATTTT
CASSPPLGQGNSGNTIYF
>TRBV4-3|.|.|TRBJ2-7
TGCGCCAGCAGCCAAGAAAGGGGCTACGAGCAGTACTTC
CASSQERGYEQYF
>TRBV29-1|.|TRBD1|TRBJ2-1
TGCAGCGTGACCCGGGACAGGGGGCCGAATGAGCAGTTCTTC
CSVTRDRGPNEQFF
>TRBV5-8|.|.|TRBJ1-2
TGTGCCAGCAGCTTGGGTGCGACAAACTATGGCTACACCTTC
CASSLGATNYGYTF
>TRBV5-1|.|.|TRBJ2-5
TGCGCCAGCAGCTCGGCCGGGACTTTCCAAGAGACCCAGTACTTC
CASSSAGTFQETQYF
>TRBV29-1|few|.|TRBJ1-2
TGCAGCGTACAACAGGGTTTCTATGGCTACACCTTC
CSVQQGFYGYTF
>TRBV15|.|TRBD2|TRBJ2-1
TGTGCCACCAGCAGAGAAGCTAGCGGGAGGGAGCAGTTCTTC
CATSREASGREQFF
>TRBV7-6|.|TRBD1|TRBJ2-3
TGTGCCAGCAGCTTAACAGGGGGTCGAGATACGCAGTATTTT
CASSLTGGRDTQYF
>TRBV6-1|.|.|TRBJ2-1
TGTGCCAGCAGTGGGGCCCAGGGGTCCCGCAATGAGCAGTTCTTC
CASSGAQGSRNEQFF
>TRBV6-5|once|.|TRBJ1-1
TGTGCCAGCAGTTACTCGAGGGATGGGAACACTGAAGCTTTCTTT
CASSYSRDGNTEAFF
>TRBV5-6|few|.|TRBJ1-1
TGTGCCAGCAGCTTTTCAGGATTTCCCACTGAAGCTTTCTTT
CASSFSGFPTEAFF
>TRBV6-5|.|TRBD2|TRBJ2-5
TGTGCCAGCAGTTACAATTTTTGGACTAGCCAAGAGACCCAGTACTTC
CASSYNFWTSQETQYF
>TRBV5-1|.|TRBD2|TRBJ2-7
TGCGCCAGCAGCGACACTAGCGGGAGCGGCGAGCAGTACTTC
CASSDTSGSGEQYF
>TRBV28|.|.|TRBJ2-3
TGTGCCAGCAGTTTCCTTCCAGGGGTAGCTTCCCTCACAGATACGCAGTATTTT
CASSFLPGVASLTDTQYF
>TRBV30|once|.|TRBJ1-1
TGTGCCTTCCTAAGGAGGAACACTGAAGCTTTCTTT
CAFLRRNTEAFF
>TRBV27|.|TRBD1|TRBJ1-3
TGTGCCAGCAAGACAGGGATTTCTGGAAACACCATATATTTT
CASKTGISGNTIYF
>TRBV27|once|TRBD1|TRBJ2-7
TGTGCCAGCAGTTTGGGGGACAGGGCCCACGAGCAGTACTTC
CASSLGDRAHEQYF
>TRBV7-9|once|.|TRBJ1-2
TGTGCCAGCAGCCCAGGGGATGGGGGCTTCTATGGCTACACCTTC
CASSPGDGGFYGYTF
>TRBV30|.|TRBD1|TRBJ1-1
TGTGCCTGGAGTTATTACAGGGGGTCGAACACTGAAGCTTTCTTT
CAWSYYRGSNTEAFF
>TRBV5-1|once|.|TRBJ2-1
TGCGCCAGCAGCTATGGGCAGGGGGGCTATGAGCAGTTCTTC
CASSYGQGGYEQFF